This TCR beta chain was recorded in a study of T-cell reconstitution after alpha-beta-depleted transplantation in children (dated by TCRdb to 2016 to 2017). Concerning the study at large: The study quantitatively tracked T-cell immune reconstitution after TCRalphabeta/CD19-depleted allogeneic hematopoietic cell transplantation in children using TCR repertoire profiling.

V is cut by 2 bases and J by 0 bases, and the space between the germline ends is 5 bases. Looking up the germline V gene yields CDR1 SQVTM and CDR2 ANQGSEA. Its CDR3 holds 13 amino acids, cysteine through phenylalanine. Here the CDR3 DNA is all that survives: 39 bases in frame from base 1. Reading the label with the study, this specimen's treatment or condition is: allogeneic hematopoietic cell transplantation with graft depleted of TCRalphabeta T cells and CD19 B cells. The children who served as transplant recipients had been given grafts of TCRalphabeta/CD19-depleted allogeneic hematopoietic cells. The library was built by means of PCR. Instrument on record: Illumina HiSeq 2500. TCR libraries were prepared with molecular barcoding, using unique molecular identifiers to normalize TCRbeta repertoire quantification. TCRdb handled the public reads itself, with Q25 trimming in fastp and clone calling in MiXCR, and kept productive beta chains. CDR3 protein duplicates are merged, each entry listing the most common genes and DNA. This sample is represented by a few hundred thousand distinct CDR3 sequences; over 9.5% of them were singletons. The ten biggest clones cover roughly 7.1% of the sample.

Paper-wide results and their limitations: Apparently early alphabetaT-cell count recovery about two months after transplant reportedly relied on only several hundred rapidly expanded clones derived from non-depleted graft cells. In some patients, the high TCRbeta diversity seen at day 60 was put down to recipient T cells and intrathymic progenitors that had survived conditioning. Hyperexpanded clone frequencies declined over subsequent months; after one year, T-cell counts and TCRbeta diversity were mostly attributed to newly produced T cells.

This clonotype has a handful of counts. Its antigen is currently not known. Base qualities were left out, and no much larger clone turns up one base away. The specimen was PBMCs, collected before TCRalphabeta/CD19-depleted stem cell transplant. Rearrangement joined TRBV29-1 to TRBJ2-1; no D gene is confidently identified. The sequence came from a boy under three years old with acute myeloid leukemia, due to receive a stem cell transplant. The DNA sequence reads TGCAGCGTTGAATCAGGCTCCTACAATGAGCAGTTCTTC. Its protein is CSVESGSYNEQFF.